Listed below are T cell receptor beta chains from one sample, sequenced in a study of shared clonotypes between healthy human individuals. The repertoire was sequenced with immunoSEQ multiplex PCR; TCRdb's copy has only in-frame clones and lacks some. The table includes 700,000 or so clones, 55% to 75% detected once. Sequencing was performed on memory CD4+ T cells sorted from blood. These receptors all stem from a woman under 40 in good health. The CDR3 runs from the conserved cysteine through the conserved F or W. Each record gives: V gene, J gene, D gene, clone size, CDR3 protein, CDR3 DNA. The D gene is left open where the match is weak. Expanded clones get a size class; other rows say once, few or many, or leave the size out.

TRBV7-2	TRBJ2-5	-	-	CASSVSNRGRVWEQYF	TGTGCCAGCAGCGTTTCGAATAGGGGCAGGGTCTGGGAGCAGTACTTC
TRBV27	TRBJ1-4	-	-	CASSFGREGKLFF	TGTGCCAGCAGTTTCGGTCGGGAGGGGAAACTGTTTTTT
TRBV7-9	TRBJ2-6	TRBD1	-	CASSPRGQGSGANVLTF	TGTGCCAGCAGCCCCCGGGGACAGGGCTCTGGGGCCAACGTCCTGACTTTC
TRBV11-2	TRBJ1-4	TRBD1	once	CASSFPGQGVNEKLFF	TGTGCCAGCAGCTTCCCGGGACAGGGGGTTAATGAAAAACTGTTTTTT
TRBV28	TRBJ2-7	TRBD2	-	CATWGGGGYEQYF	TGTGCCACCTGGGGGGGTGGGGGCTACGAGCAGTACTTC
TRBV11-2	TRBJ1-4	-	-	CASSFLGGGEKLFF	TGTGCCAGCAGCTTTCTGGGGGGTGGTGAAAAACTGTTTTTT
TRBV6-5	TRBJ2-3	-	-	CASTIPGTDTQYF	TGTGCCAGCACTATCCCGGGCACAGATACGCAGTATTTT
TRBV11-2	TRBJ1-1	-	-	CASSLVRGDTEAFF	TGTGCCAGCAGCTTAGTCAGGGGTGACACTGAAGCTTTCTTT
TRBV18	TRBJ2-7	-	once	CASAGSGSEQYF	TGTGCCAGCGCCGGTTCTGGGAGCGAGCAGTACTTC
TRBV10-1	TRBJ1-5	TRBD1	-	CASRGTEQPQHF	TGCGCCAGCAGGGGGACAGAACAGCCCCAGCATTTT
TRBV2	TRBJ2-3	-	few	CASSEQAITDTQYF	TGTGCCAGCAGTGAACAGGCGATCACAGATACGCAGTATTTT
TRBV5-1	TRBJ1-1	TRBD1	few	CASSLELQGANTEAFF	TGCGCCAGCAGCTTGGAACTACAGGGGGCGAACACTGAAGCTTTCTTT
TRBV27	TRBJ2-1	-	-	CASSRVLPLGAEQFF	TGTGCCAGCAGCCGGGTCCTCCCTCTAGGCGCGGAGCAGTTCTTC
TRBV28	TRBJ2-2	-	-	CASSLSGGGNTGELFF	TGTGCCAGCAGTTTATCTGGCGGAGGGAACACCGGGGAGCTGTTTTTT
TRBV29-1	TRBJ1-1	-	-	CSARVPNTEAFF	TGCAGCGCCAGAGTACCGAACACTGAAGCTTTCTTT
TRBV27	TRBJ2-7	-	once	CASSPVVGGYEQYF	TGTGCCAGCAGTCCGGTGGTGGGGGGCTACGAGCAGTACTTC
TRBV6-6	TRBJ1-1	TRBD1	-	CASSSSGQTAFF	TGTGCCAGCAGTTCCTCGGGACAGACGGCTTTCTTT
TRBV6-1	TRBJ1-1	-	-	CASSEGRNTEAFF	TGTGCCAGCAGTGAAGGCCGAAACACTGAAGCTTTCTTT
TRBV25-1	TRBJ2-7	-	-	CASGKGGYGRYEQYF	TGTGCCAGCGGGAAGGGGGGTTACGGGAGGTACGAGCAGTACTTC
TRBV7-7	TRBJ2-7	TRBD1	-	CASSSYRGREQYF	TGTGCCAGCAGCTCATACAGGGGGCGGGAGCAGTACTTC
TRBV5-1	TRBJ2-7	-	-	CASSDRGAGSYEQYF	TGCGCCAGCAGCGATCGGGGAGCGGGTTCGTACGAGCAGTACTTC
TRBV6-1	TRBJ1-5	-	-	CASSERLGGTINQPQHF	TGTGCCAGCAGTGAAAGGCTCGGGGGAACTATTAATCAGCCCCAGCATTTT
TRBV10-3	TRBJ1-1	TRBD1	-	CAISDRDRANTEAFF	TGTGCCATCAGTGACCGGGACAGGGCGAACACTGAAGCTTTCTTT
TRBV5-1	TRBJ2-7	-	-	CASSGDLPPYEQYF	TGCGCCAGCAGCGGGGACCTTCCCCCCTACGAGCAGTACTTC
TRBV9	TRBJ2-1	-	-	CASSVVGTGRYNEQFF	TGTGCCAGCAGCGTAGTGGGAACAGGGCGCTACAATGAGCAGTTCTTC
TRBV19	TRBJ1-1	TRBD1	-	CATNPTGGNTEAFF	TGTGCCACCAACCCGACAGGGGGAAACACTGAAGCTTTCTTT
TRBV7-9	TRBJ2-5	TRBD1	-	CASSSQGYETQYF	TGTGCCAGCAGCTCACAGGGGTATGAGACCCAGTACTTC
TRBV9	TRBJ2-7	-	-	CASSSRTAARNEQYF	TGTGCCAGCAGCTCCCGGACTGCTGCGAGGAACGAGCAGTACTTC